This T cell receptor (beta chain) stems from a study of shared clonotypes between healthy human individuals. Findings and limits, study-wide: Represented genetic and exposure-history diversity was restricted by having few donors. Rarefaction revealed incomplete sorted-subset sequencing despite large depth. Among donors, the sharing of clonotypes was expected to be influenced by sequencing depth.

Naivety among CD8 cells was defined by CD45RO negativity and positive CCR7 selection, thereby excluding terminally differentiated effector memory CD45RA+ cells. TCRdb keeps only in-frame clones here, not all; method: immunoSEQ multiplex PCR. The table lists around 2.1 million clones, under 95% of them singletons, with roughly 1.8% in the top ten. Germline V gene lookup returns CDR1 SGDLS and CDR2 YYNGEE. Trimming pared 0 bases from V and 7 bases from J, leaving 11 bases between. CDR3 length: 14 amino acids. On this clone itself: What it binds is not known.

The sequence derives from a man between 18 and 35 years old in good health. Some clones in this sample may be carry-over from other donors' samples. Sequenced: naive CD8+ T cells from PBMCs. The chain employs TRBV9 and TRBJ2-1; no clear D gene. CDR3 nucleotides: TGTGCCAGCAGCGTAGATGGTGTAGGGAATGAGCAGTTCTTC. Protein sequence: CASSVDGVGNEQFF.